This TCR beta chain was profiled in a study of blood T cell repertoires in COVID-19. Study-level information: Whether acute or convalescent, the COVID-19 samples came from the United States, Italy and Spain. T cells, B-cell-depleted T cells, or PBMCs provided the cDNA or gDNA that served as material.

CDR1 and CDR2 (germline): KGHSH, LQKENI. This CDR3 spans 15 amino acids. V lost 0 bases to trimming and J lost 5 bases, with 13 bases between them. Authors' data handling: Quantification of nucleated cells was approximated via reference gene primer amplification. Sequencing used immunoSEQ multiplex PCR; TCRdb keeps in-frame clones, though not all of them. V and J calls and clone size are given by that table; D and trimming were obtained from the DNA. The sample consists of roughly 87,000 clones, 86% of them appearing once. Sequences were obtained from peripheral blood. This receptor was identified in a human donor in a cohort sampled during active COVID-19. The chain carries TRBV18 and TRBJ1-1, with D tentatively TRBD1 (6 bases). The CDR3 sequence is CASSPPGGARTEAFF. The DNA for the CDR3 is TGTGCCAGCTCACCACCTGGGGGCGCGAGGACTGAAGCTTTCTTT. The complete variable domain, with remaining parts taken from reference TRBV18 and TRBJ1-1, reads NAGVMQNPRHLVRRRGQEARLRCSPMKGHSHVYWYRQLPEEGLKFMVYLQKENIIDESGMPKERFSAEFPKEGPSILRIQQVVRGDSAAYFCASSPPGGARTEAFFGQGTRLTVV.